Each of the 21 T cell receptor beta chains below was sequenced from the same sample in a study of human T cells and chemical hapten exposure. TCRdb ran MiXCR on the RACE reads and lists one entry per CDR3 protein. The sample records 35,000 to 50,000 distinct CDR3 sequences, 3.7% being singletons. Time point specified: healthy volunteer bleed at 6 weeks. The study extracted total RNA from unfractionated whole blood. Sample: whole blood. These receptors all come from a human donor in good health. Some clones in this sample may be carry-over from other donors' samples.

This clonotype showed up many times. The genes are TRBV7-2 and TRBJ2-3; D gene ambiguous. Per the germline V gene, CDR1 is SGHTA and CDR2 is FQGNSA. The length of the CDR3 is 12 residues. The V and J ends lost 2 bases and 5 bases respectively, with 5 bases between them. CDR3 loop: CASSLPLDTQYF. The CDR3 DNA is TGTGCCAGCAGCTTACCCTTAGATACGCAGTATTTT.

This clonotype was seen at least ten times. This chain connects TRBV20-1 to TRBJ2-7, with 9 nucleotides matching TRBD2. The CDR3 is made up of 18 amino acids. Germline values: CDR1 DFQATT, CDR2 SNEGSKA (reference sequence). V shed 6 bases, J shed 0 bases, and the junction held 18 bases outside the gene matches. The CDR3 nucleotides are TGCAGTGCCCCCTGGGGGGAGCGGGAGGAACTCCGCTCCTACGAGCAGTACTTC. Its translation is CSAPWGEREELRSYEQYF.

This clonotype was seen ten or more times. The genes are TRBV6-1 and TRBJ2-7; no reliable D call. Between the trimmed V and J ends, which lost 2 bases and 6 bases, there was a span of 11 bases. Germline V CDR1 and CDR2: MNHNS, SASEGT. This CDR3 comprises 13 residues. The DNA of the CDR3 is TGTGCCAGCAGTGAATCAAGTCTGGTCGAGCAGTACTTC. It is translated as CASSESSLVEQYF.

This clonotype was seen at least ten times. Mismatch with germline at one junction end may stem from a read error. The CDR3 loop is CASSVATSYEQYF. DNA of the CDR3: TGTGCCAGCAGCGTAGCGACTTCCTACGAGCAGTACTTC. This chain uses TRBV7-6 with TRBJ2-7; D is perhaps TRBD2 (5 bases). Per germline, CDR1 SGHVS and CDR2 FNYEAQ. CDR3 length equals 13 residues.

There are many counts of this clonotype. The chain employs TRBV12-3 or TRBV12-4 and TRBJ2-3; the match to TRBD1 covers 8 bases. The length of the CDR3 is 14 residues. V shed 5 bases, J shed 1 base, and the junction held 2 bases outside the gene matches. CDR3 amino acids: CASSLGQGTDTQYF. The CDR3 DNA is TGTGCCAGCAGTCTGGGACAGGGCACAGATACGCAGTATTTT.

The rearrangement joins TRBV20-1 to TRBJ2-5, with TRBD2 matching over 12 bases. The CDR3 totals 20 residues. The germline gives CDR1 DFQATT, CDR2 SNEGSKA (reference sequence). V lost 1 base to trimming and J lost 1 base; unmatched junction nucleotides: 16. The CDR3 DNA sequence: TGCAGTGCTAGAGCATCGGGACTAGCGGGCCAAAAACATGCCCAAGAGACCCAGTACTTC. This gives the protein CSARASGLAGQKHAQETQYF.

This clonotype was seen repeatedly, ten times or more. The V call is TRBV20-1, the J call TRBJ1-5; TRBD1 might be the D (6 bases). CDR1 is DFQATT, CDR2 SNEGSKA, per germline (reference sequence). The V and J ends lost 1 base and 4 bases respectively, with 20 bases between them. The CDR3 runs to 17 residues. CDR3 residues: CSARGGPGALPNQPQHF. The CDR3 bases are TGCAGTGCTAGAGGAGGGCCAGGGGCCCTGCCGAATCAGCCCCAGCATTTT.

Here the CDR3 DNA reads TGTGCCAGCAGCTTTGGAGCGGGAGGCCGGCAGGATACGCAGTATTTT. This translates into CASSFGAGGRQDTQYF. The chain combines TRBV9 with TRBJ2-3, with 9 bases aligning to TRBD2. CDR1 SGDLS and CDR2 YYNGEE come from the germline V gene. Germline trimming cut 4 bases from V and 6 bases from J; bases unmatched to any gene: 12. The CDR3 spans 16 residues.

This clonotype has ten or more counts. The junction departs from germline at one end; a sequencing error may be responsible. The genes are TRBV6-2 or TRBV6-3 and TRBJ2-7; 8 positions agree with TRBD2. The CDR3 totals 13 residues. Germline CDR1 and CDR2: MNHEY and SVGEGT. CDR3 residues: CASSPSSSGGPKF. CDR3 in DNA: TGTGCCAGCAGTCCCAGCTCCTCGGGAGGGCCAAAGTTC.

This clonotype appeared many times. The J gene is TRBJ2-3, the V gene TRBV4-1, with D perhaps TRBD1 or TRBD2 (6 bases each). CDR3 length equals 16 residues. The germline CDR1 and CDR2 sequences are MGHRA and YSYEKL. V was cut by 6 bases and J by 0 bases, with 16 bases left in between. The CDR3 reads CASRRGLRSSTDTQYF. The CDR3, as DNA: TGCGCCAGCAGACGGGGGCTCCGCTCCAGCACAGATACGCAGTATTTT.

This clonotype was seen repeatedly, ten times or more. The V call is TRBV6-5, the J call TRBJ1-6; no reliable D call. The CDR3 extends over 14 amino acids. The V gene's germline CDR1 is MNHEY and CDR2 SVGAGI. Deletions cut 2 bases from V and 8 bases from J, with 10 bases between. In DNA, the CDR3 is TGTGCCAGCAGTTACCGGACCGTCCATTCACCCCTCCACTTT. This gives the protein CASSYRTVHSPLHF.

In its sample, this clonotype was seen many times. The chain recombines TRBV24-1 with TRBJ1-2; 8 positions agree with TRBD1. Germline assignment: CDR1 KGHDR and CDR2 SFDVKD. The CDR3 runs to 16 residues. V gave up 2 bases and J gave up 7 bases; unmatched junction bases: 11. For the CDR3, the DNA is TGTGCCACCAGTGATTCACGGACAGGGAAGGTGCGTGGCTACACCTTC. Its translation: CATSDSRTGKVRGYTF.

This clonotype was counted ten times or more. The chain recombines TRBV11-2 with TRBJ2-3, with 8 bases matching TRBD2. Germline CDR1 is SGHAT and CDR2 is FQNNGV. This CDR3 comprises 16 residues. After removal of 3 bases from V and 0 bases from J, the junction contained 5 bases not matched to a gene. The CDR3 DNA reads TGTGCCAGCAGCTTTCGGCCTAGCGGGAGCACAGATACGCAGTATTTT. The encoded protein is CASSFRPSGSTDTQYF.

This chain links TRBV9 with TRBJ2-1; D ambiguous. With 0 bases removed from V and 6 bases from J, the gap between germline ends came to 4 bases. Germline-derived CDR1 and CDR2 are SGDLS and YYNGEE. The CDR3 has 12 residues. CDR3 sequence reads: CASSVGANEQFF. CDR3 in DNA: TGTGCCAGCAGCGTAGGGGCCAATGAGCAGTTCTTC.

This clonotype was found many times. This rearrangement joins TRBV28 to TRBJ1-6; D not certain. Looked up from germline, CDR1 is MDHEN and CDR2 is SYDVKM. Trimming took off 5 bases at V and 10 bases at J, with 9 bases between the two ends. The CDR3 covers 12 residues. CDR3 coding DNA: TGTGCCAGCAGTGCGGCGGGGTCACCCCTCCACTTT. It yields the protein CASSAAGSPLHF.

This clonotype was counted ten times or more. The chain has TRBV20-1 and TRBJ2-5, with 7 bases that match TRBD1. The germline V gene has CDR1 DFQATT and CDR2 SNEGSKA (reference sequence). The CDR3 spans 12 residues. J lost 3 bases, V lost 6 bases, and 4 bases had no gene match. The CDR3 sequence: CSASTGEETQYF. The CDR3 DNA reads TGCAGTGCCTCTACAGGGGAAGAGACCCAGTACTTC.

The table lists this clonotype with many counts. The V call is TRBV4-2, the J call TRBJ1-2; tentative D call: TRBD1 (5 bases). V shed 3 bases and J shed 8 bases, with 19 bases lying between them. The CDR3 has 15 residues. Germline V gene data show CDR1 as LGHNA and CDR2 as YNFKEQ. CDR3 protein: CASSHDRTQVAGYTF. In nucleotides, the CDR3 is TGTGCCAGCAGCCACGATAGGACACAGGTTGCCGGCTACACCTTC.

This clonotype was detected ten times or more. The chain carries TRBV5-1 and TRBJ2-1; tentative D call: TRBD1 (6 bases). The CDR3 has 13 amino acids. Germline values: CDR1 SGHRS, CDR2 YFSETQ. Trimming stripped 5 bases from V and 3 bases from J, with 9 bases between. The CDR3 region has the DNA TGCGCCAGCAGTTCGGACAGCTACAATGAGCAGTTCTTC. Its translation: CASSSDSYNEQFF. The full variable domain, its missing parts supplied by reference TRBV5-1 and TRBJ2-1, is KAGVTQTPRYLIKTRGQQVTLSCSPISGHRSVSWYQQTPGQGLQFLFEYFSETQRNKGNFPGRFSGRQFSNSRSEMNVSTLELGDSALYLCASSSDSYNEQFFGPGTRLTVL.

This clonotype was counted ten times or more. The chain carries TRBV5-1 and TRBJ2-3; 10 bases map to TRBD2. The germline CDR1 and CDR2 sequences are SGHRS and YFSETQ. The ends lost 4 bases at V and 0 bases at J; junction bases unmatched: 5. The CDR3 is 16 amino acids. The CDR3 nucleotides read TGCGCCAGCAGCCCCGGACTAGCGGCTAGCACAGATACGCAGTATTTT. It codes for CASSPGLAASTDTQYF.

In this sample, this clonotype turned up many times. The V call is TRBV29-1, the J call TRBJ2-1; 15 bases line up with TRBD2. J gave up 5 bases and V 4 bases, and 6 bases lay outside the gene matches. CDR3 length: 16 amino acids. In germline, CDR1 is SQVTM, CDR2 ANQGSEA. The CDR3 DNA sequence: TGCAGCGTTGGGACTAGCGGGAGGGCCCTCGACAATGAGCAGTTCTTC. Translated, it gives CSVGTSGRALDNEQFF.

This clonotype occurred many times. V gene TRBV19 combines with J gene TRBJ1-4; D unresolved. V was cut by 4 bases and J by 8 bases, with 17 bases left in between. The CDR3 runs 15 residues. Germline values: CDR1 LNHDA, CDR2 SQIVND (reference sequence). CDR3: CASSTYLGGGEKLFF. The CDR3 nucleotides are TGTGCCAGTAGTACATACCTGGGAGGAGGAGAAAAACTGTTTTTT.